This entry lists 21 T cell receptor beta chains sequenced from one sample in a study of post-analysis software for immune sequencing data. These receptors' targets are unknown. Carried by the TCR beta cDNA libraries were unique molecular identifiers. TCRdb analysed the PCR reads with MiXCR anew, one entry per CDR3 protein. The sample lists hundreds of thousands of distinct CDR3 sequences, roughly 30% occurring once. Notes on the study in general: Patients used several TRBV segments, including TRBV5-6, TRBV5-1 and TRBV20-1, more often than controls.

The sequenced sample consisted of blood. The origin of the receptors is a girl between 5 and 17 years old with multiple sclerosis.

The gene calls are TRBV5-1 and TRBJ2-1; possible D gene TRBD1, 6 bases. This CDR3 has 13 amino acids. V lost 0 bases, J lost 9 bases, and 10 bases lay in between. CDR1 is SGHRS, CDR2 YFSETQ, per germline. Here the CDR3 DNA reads TGCGCCAGCAGCTTGGAACAGGGTACTGAGCAGTTCTTC. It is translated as CASSLEQGTEQFF.

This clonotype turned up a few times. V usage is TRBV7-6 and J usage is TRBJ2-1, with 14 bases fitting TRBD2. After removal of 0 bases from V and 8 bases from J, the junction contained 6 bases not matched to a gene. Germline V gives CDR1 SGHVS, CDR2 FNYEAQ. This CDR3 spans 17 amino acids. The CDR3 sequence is CASSLAGTSGRSHEQFF. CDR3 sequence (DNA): TGTGCCAGCAGCTTAGCGGGGACTAGCGGGAGAAGCCATGAGCAGTTCTTC.

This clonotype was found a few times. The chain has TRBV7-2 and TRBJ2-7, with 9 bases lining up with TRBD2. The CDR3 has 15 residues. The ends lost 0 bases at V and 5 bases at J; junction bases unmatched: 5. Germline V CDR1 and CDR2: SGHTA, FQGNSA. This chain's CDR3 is CASSLAGLAGNEQYF. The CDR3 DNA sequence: TGTGCCAGCAGCTTAGCGGGCCTAGCGGGGAACGAGCAGTACTTC.

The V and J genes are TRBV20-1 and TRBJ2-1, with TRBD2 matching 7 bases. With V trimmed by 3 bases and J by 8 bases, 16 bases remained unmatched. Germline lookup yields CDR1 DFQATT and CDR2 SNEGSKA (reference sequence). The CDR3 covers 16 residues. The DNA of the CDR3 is TGCAGTGCTAGTAAGGATGGCGGGGGTCCCGTTTATGAGCAGTTCTTC. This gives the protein CSASKDGGGPVYEQFF.

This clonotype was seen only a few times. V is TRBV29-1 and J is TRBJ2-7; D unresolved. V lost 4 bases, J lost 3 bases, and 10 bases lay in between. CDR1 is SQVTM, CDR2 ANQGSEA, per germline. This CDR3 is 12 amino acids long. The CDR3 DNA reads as TGCAGCGTTGGTCCGGCAGGCTACGAGCAGTACTTC. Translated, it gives CSVGPAGYEQYF.

Written as DNA, the CDR3 is TGTGCCAGTAGTAAACGGGACAGGGAGATCTTGGGCTACACCTTC. Its protein is CASSKRDREILGYTF. The V and J genes are TRBV19 and TRBJ1-2, with 9 bases fitting TRBD1. This CDR3 has 15 amino acids. Germline lookup yields CDR1 LNHDA and CDR2 SQIVND (reference sequence). The V segment lost 4 bases and the J segment 8 bases; nucleotides outside the gene matches: 11.

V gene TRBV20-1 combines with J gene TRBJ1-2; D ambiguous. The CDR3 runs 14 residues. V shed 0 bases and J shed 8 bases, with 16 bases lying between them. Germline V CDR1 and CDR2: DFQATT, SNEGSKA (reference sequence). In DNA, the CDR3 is TGCAGTGCTAGAGATCCGGGCAGCCGGGCCGGCTACACCTTC. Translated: CSARDPGSRAGYTF.

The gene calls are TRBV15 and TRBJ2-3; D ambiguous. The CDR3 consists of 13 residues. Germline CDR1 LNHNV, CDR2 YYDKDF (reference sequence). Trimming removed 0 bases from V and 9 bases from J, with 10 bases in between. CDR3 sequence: CATSRDLSHTQYF. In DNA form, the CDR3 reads TGTGCCACCAGCAGAGATCTCTCACACACGCAGTATTTT.

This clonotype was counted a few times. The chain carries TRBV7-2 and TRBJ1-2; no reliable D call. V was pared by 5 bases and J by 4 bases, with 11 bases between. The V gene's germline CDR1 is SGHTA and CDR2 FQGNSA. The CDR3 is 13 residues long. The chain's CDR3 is CASSQTFVYGYTF. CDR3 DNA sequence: TGTGCCAGCAGCCAGACATTTGTCTATGGCTACACCTTC. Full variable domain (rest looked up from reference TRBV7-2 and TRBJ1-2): GAGVSQSPSNKVTEKGKDVELRCDPISGHTALYWYRQSLGQGLEFLIYFQGNSAPDKSGLPSDRFSAERTGGSVSTLTIQRTQQEDSAVYLCASSQTFVYGYTFGSGTRLTVV.

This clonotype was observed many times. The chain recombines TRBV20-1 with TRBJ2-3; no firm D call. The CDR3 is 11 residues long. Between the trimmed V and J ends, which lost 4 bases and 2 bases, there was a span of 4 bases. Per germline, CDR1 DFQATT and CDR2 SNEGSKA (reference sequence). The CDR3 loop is CSATYTDTQYF. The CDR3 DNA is TGCAGTGCTACTTACACAGATACGCAGTATTTT.

The CDR3 region has the DNA TGTGCCAGCAGTTTAATGGCAGGGACGGAAAAACTGTTTTTT. It is translated as CASSLMAGTEKLFF. The rearrangement joins TRBV12-3 or TRBV12-4 to TRBJ1-4, with TRBD1 as a possible D gene (5 bases). CDR3 length equals 14 residues. V was cut by 2 bases and J by 8 bases, with 12 bases left in between.

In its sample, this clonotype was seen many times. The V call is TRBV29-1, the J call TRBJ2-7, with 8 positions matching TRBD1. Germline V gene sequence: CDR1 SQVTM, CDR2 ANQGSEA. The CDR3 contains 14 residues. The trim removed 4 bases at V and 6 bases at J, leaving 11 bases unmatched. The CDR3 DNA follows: TGCAGCGTTGTGCAGGGGGCTCTTGTGGGCGAGCAGTACTTC. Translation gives CSVVQGALVGEQYF.

CDR3 loop: CASSPRGREAKNIQYF. DNA of the CDR3: TGTGCCAGCAGTCCCAGGGGGCGTGAGGCCAAAAACATTCAGTACTTC. The J gene is TRBJ2-4, the V gene TRBV12-3 or TRBV12-4; 8 bases map to TRBD1. The CDR3 extends over 16 amino acids. With V trimmed by 5 bases and J by 1 base, 7 bases remained unmatched.

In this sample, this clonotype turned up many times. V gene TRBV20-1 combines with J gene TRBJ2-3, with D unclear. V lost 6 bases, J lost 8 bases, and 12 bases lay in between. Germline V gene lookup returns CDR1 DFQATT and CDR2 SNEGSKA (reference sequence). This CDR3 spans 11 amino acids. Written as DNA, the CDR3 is TGCAGTGCCCCAGACCCCCTTACGCAGTATTTT. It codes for CSAPDPLTQYF.

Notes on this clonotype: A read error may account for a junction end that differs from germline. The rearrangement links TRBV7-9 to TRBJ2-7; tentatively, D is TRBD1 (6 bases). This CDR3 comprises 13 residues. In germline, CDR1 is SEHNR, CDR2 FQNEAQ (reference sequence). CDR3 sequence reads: CAGSPRGSYEQYF. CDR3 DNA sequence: TGTGCCGGCAGCCCCAGGGGCTCCTACGAGCAGTACTTC.

The chain's CDR3 is CASSFERDYGYTF. In nucleotides, the CDR3 is TGCGCCAGCAGCTTCGAGCGCGACTATGGCTACACCTTC. The chain joins TRBV5-1 to TRBJ1-2, with D unresolved. The V gene lost 2 bases and the J gene lost 3 bases, with 8 bases spanning the gap. The CDR3 has 13 residues. Germline values: CDR1 SGHRS, CDR2 YFSETQ.

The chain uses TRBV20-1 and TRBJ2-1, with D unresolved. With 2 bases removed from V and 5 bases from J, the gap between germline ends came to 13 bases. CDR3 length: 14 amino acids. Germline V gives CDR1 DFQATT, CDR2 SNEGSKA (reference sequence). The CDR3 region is CSARRAPLNNEQFF. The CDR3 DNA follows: TGCAGTGCTAGAAGGGCGCCGCTGAACAATGAGCAGTTCTTC.

DNA of the CDR3: TGTGCCAGCAGCTTAGGCTCGAGGTTTTCCCCCGGGGCCAACGTCCTGACTTTC. Translating it yields CASSLGSRFSPGANVLTF. The chain recombines TRBV13 with TRBJ2-6; D ambiguous. The CDR3 length is 18 residues. Germline-derived CDR1 and CDR2 are PRHDT and FYEKMQ (reference sequence). The V gene lost 0 bases and the J gene lost 4 bases, with 16 bases spanning the gap.

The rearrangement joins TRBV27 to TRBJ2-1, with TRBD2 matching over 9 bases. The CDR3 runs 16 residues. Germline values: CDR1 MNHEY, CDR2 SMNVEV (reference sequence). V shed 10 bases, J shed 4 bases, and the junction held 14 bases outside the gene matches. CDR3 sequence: CATSTSGLDTYNEQFF. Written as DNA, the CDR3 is TGTGCCACCTCGACTAGCGGACTAGATACGTACAATGAGCAGTTCTTC.

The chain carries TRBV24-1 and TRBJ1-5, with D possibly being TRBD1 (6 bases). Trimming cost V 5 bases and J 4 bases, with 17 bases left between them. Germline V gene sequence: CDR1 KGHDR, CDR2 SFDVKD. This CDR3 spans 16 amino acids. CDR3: CATSVPTGSVNQPQHF. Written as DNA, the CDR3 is TGTGCCACCAGTGTCCCTACAGGGAGCGTAAATCAGCCCCAGCATTTT.

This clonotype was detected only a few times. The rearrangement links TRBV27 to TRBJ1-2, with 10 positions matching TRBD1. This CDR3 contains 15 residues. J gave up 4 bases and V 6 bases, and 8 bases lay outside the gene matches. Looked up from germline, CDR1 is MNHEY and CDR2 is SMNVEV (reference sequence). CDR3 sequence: CASRGQGVPLYGYTF. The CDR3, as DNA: TGTGCCAGCAGAGGACAGGGGGTGCCTCTCTATGGCTACACCTTC.